These T cell receptor beta chains were read from a single sample in a study of T cells in Graves' hyperthyroidism and ophthalmopathy. From the multiplex PCR reads, TCRdb called clonotypes with MiXCR, one entry per CDR3 protein. This repertoire shows about 420,000 distinct CDR3 sequences, roughly an eighth found once; its top ten account for less than 6.5%. The material sequenced was blood. Receptor source: a woman under 30 with Graves' hyperthyroidism. CDR3s include the opening cysteine and the closing phenylalanine or tryptophan. The order of the fields is V gene, CDR3 protein.

V: TRBV6-1; CDR3: CASRSEGPNTEAFF
V: TRBV11-2; CDR3: CASSLQRTEAFF
V: TRBV15; CDR3: CATTTGSHRKLFF
V: TRBV5-1; CDR3: CASSLGRAEYQETQYF
V: TRBV27; CDR3: CASSVRRQGLRLGSNTDTQYF
V: TRBV4-3; CDR3: CASSQRLAETQYF
V: TRBV5-8; CDR3: CASSPTGSTNEKLFF
V: TRBV20-1; CDR3: CSAKTTGSYEQYF
V: TRBV5-4; CDR3: CASSFDPTEKLFF
V: TRBV9; CDR3: CASSAQGLRNTEAFF
V: TRBV6-1; CDR3: CASSEVPGTVIGNQPQHF
V: TRBV11-2; CDR3: CASSTRRVTDTQYF
V: TRBV2; CDR3: CASSELDSNQPQHF
V: TRBV7-3; CDR3: CASSLGTSRYNEQFF
V: TRBV29-1; CDR3: CSVGRSETYEQYF